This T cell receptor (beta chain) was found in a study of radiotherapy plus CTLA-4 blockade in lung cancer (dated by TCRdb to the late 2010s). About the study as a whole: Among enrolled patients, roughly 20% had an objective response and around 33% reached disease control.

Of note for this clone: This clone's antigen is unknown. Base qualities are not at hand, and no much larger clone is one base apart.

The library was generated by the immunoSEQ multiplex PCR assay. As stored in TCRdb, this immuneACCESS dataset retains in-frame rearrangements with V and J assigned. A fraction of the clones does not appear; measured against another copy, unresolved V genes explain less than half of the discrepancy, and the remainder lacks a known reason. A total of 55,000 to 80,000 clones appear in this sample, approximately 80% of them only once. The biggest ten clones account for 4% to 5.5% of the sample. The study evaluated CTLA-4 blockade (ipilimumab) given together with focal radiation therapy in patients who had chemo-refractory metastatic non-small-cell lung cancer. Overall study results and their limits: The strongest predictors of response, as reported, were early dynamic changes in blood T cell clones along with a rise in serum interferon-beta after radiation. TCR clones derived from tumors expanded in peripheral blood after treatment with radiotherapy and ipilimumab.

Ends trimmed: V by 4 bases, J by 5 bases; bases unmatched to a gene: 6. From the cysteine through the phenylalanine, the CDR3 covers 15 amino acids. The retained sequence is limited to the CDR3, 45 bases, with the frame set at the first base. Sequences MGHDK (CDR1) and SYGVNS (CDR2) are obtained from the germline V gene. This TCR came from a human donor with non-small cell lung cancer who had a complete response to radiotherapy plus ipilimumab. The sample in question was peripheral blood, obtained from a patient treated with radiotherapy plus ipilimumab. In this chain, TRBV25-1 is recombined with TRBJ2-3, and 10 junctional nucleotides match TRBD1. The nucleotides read TGTGCCAGCAGTGCCCCCGGGACAGGGGTAGATACGCAGTATTTT. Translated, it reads CASSAPGTGVDTQYF.